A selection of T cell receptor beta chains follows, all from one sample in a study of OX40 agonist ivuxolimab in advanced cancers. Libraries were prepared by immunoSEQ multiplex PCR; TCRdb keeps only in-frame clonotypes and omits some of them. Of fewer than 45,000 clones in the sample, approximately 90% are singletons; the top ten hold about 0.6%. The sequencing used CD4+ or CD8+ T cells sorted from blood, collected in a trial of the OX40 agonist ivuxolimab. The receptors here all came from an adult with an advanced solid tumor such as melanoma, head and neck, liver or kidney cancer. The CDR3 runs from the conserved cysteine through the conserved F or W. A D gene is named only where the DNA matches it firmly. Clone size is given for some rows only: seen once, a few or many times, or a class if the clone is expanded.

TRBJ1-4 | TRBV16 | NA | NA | CASSPQIDEKLFF | TGTGCCAGCAGCCCCCAGATAGATGAAAAACTGTTTTTT
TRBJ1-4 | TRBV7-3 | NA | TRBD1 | CASSQSGTATEKLFF | TGTGCCAGCAGCCAATCCGGGACAGCAACTGAAAAACTGTTTTTT
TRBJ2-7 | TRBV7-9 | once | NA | CASSPGLYEQYF | TGTGCCAGCAGCCCCGGGCTCTACGAGCAGTACTTC
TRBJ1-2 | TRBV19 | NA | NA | CASSSLTDLGGYTF | TGTGCCAGTAGTTCGCTGACAGATTTAGGTGGCTACACCTTC
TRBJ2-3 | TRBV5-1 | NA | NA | CASRLQGQGADTQYF | TGCGCCAGCAGGCTCCAAGGGCAGGGCGCAGATACGCAGTATTTT
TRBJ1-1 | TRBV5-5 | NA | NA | CASSRGGQSYEAFF | TGTGCCAGCAGCCGGGGTGGGCAGTCTTATGAAGCTTTCTTT
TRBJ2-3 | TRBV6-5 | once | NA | CASSWARGSTDTQYF | TGTGCCAGCAGTTGGGCGCGCGGGAGCACAGATACGCAGTATTTT
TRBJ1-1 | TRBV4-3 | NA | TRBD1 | CASSQEVTGLGEAFF | TGCGCCAGCAGCCAAGAAGTGACAGGGTTGGGTGAAGCTTTCTTT
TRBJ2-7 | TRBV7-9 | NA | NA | CASSPRVSYEQYF | TGTGCCAGCAGCCCGAGGGTCTCCTACGAGCAGTACTTC
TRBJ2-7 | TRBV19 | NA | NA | CATTQGGGTVPYEQYF | TGTGCCACCACCCAGGGCGGGGGCACGGTGCCCTACGAGCAGTACTTC
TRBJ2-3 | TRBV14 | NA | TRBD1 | CASSRGGLTDTQYF | TGTGCCAGCAGCCGAGGGGGCCTCACAGATACGCAGTATTTT
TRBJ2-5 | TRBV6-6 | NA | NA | CASASGGRQETQYF | TGTGCCAGCGCTAGTGGGGGGCGACAAGAGACCCAGTACTTC
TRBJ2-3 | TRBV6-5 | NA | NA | CASSGYNADTQYF | TGTGCCAGCAGTGGATATAACGCAGATACGCAGTATTTT
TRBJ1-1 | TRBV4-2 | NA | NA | CASSQAEANTEAFF | TGTGCCAGCAGCCAGGCAGAGGCGAACACTGAAGCTTTCTTT
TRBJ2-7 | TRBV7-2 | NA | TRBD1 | CASSLNAGGPYEQYF | TGTGCCAGCAGCTTAAACGCAGGGGGCCCCTACGAGCAGTACTTC
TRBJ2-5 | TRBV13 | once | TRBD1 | CASSLVPPGQGGETQYF | TGTGCCAGCAGCTTAGTCCCCCCTGGACAGGGAGGAGAGACCCAGTACTTC
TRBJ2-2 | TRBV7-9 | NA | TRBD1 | CASSLIGGENGGELFF | TGTGCCAGCAGCTTAATAGGGGGCGAGAATGGCGGGGAGCTGTTTTTT
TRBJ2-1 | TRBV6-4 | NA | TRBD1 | CASSDLDRGRDEQFF | TGTGCCAGCAGTGACCTGGACAGGGGGCGAGATGAGCAGTTCTTC
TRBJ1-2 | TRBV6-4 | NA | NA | CASSDSGGWGYTF | TGTGCCAGCAGTGACTCCGGGGGCTGGGGCTACACCTTC
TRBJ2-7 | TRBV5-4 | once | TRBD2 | CASSWGGSSSYEQYF | TGTGCCAGCAGCTGGGGGGGATCCAGCTCCTACGAGCAGTACTTC
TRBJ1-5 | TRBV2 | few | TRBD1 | CASSAQGAGNQPQHF | TGTGCCAGCAGTGCCCAGGGGGCCGGCAATCAGCCCCAGCATTTT
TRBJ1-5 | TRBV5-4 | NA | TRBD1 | CASSPGQGNQPQHF | TGTGCCAGCAGTCCCGGACAGGGTAATCAGCCCCAGCATTTT
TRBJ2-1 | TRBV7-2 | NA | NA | CASSLGGVLTSNEQFF | TGTGCCAGCAGCTTAGGCGGGGTATTAACCTCTAATGAGCAGTTCTTC
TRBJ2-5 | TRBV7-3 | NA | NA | CASSLIGQSIETQYF | TGTGCCAGCAGCTTAATCGGGCAGTCGATCGAGACCCAGTACTTC
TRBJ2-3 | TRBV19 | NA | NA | CASSEQDTQYF | TGTGCCAGTTCCGAGCAAGATACGCAGTATTTT
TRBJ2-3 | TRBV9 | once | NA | CASSVRELADTQYF | TGTGCCAGCAGCGTACGCGAGCTAGCAGATACGCAGTATTTT
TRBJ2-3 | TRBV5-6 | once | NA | CASSYGASTDTQYF | TGTGCCAGCAGCTACGGGGCTAGCACAGATACGCAGTATTTT
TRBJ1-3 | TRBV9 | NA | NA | CASSDPRGGPGNTIYF | TGTGCCAGCAGTGACCCCCGGGGAGGGCCTGGAAACACCATATATTTT
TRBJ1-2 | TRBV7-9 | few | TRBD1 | CASSRDRGRGGYTF | TGTGCCAGCAGCCGGGACAGGGGGCGAGGTGGCTACACCTTC
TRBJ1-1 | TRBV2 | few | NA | CASMVTQAFF | TGTGCCAGCATGGTAACCCAGGCTTTCTTT
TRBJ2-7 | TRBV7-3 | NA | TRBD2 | CASSPPGGYEQYF | TGTGCCAGCAGCCCACCGGGGGGCTACGAGCAGTACTTC
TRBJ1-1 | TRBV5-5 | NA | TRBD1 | CASSRGQAMNTEAFF | TGTGCCAGCAGCCGGGGACAGGCGATGAACACTGAAGCTTTCTTT
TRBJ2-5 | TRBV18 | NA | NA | CASSPSQETQYF | TGTGCCAGCTCACCCTCTCAGGAGACCCAGTACTTC
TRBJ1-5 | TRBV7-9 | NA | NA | CASGMGQPQHF | TGTGCCAGCGGCATGGGCCAGCCCCAGCATTTT
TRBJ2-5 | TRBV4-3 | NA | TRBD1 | CASSQDRQGAKTQYF | TGCGCCAGCAGCCAAGACCGACAGGGGGCTAAGACCCAGTACTTC
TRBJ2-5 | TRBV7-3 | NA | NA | CASGSGAQETQYF | TGTGCCAGCGGGAGTGGGGCGCAGGAGACCCAGTACTTC
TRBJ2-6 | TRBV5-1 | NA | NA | CASSLGVGGAGANVLTF | TGCGCCAGCAGCTTGGGGGTAGGGGGTGCTGGGGCCAACGTCCTGACTTTC
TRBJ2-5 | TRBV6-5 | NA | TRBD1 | CASRGQPTSETQYF | TGTGCCAGCAGGGGACAGCCGACCTCGGAGACCCAGTACTTC
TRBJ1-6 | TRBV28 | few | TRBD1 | CASSLQGDSPLHF | TGTGCCAGCAGTCTACAGGGGGATTCACCCCTCCACTTT
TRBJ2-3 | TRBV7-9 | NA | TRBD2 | CASSLLAGSTDTQYF | TGTGCCAGCAGCTTACTAGCGGGGTCCACAGATACGCAGTATTTT
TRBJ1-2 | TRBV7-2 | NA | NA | CASRTGARGYTF | TGTGCCAGCAGGACAGGCGCCCGAGGCTACACCTTC
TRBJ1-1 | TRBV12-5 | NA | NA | CASGLGITVGTEAFF | TGTGCTAGTGGTCTAGGGATAACTGTGGGCACTGAAGCTTTCTTT
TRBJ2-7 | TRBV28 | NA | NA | CASSLRFRPYEQYF | TGTGCCAGCAGTTTGCGTTTCCGGCCCTACGAGCAGTACTTC
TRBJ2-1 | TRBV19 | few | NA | CASSTTTSPYNEQFF | TGTGCCAGTAGTACCACGACTAGTCCCTACAATGAGCAGTTCTTC
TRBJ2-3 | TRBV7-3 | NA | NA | CASSPNAADTQYF | TGTGCCAGCAGCCCAAATGCAGCAGATACGCAGTATTTT
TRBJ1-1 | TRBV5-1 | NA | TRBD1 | CASSLNPGQLNTEAFF | TGCGCCAGCAGCTTGAACCCGGGACAGCTAAACACTGAAGCTTTCTTT
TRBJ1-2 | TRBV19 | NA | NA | CASSIPQGFRGYTF | TGTGCCAGTAGTATACCACAAGGGTTCCGTGGCTACACCTTC
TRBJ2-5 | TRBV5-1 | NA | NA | CASSPMRWGPLQETQYF | TGCGCCAGCAGCCCGATGCGGTGGGGGCCCCTCCAAGAGACCCAGTACTTC
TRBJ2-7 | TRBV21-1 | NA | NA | CASSKVEGPQVTVYEQYF | TGTGCCAGCAGCAAAGTCGAGGGACCACAGGTGACGGTCTACGAGCAGTACTTC
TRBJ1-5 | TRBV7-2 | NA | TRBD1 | CASSAQGALSNQPQHF | TGTGCCAGCAGCGCACAGGGGGCTCTGAGCAATCAGCCCCAGCATTTT
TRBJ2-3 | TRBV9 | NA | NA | CASSGRAGEGPDTQYF | TGTGCCAGCAGCGGGCGGGCAGGGGAGGGACCAGATACGCAGTATTTT
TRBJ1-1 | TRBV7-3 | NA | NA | CASSLTGGETEAFF | TGTGCCAGCAGCTTAACCGGGGGGGAGACTGAAGCTTTCTTT
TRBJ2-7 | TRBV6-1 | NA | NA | CASSEVWGGGTYEQYF | TGTGCCAGCAGTGAAGTGTGGGGAGGAGGGACCTACGAGCAGTACTTC
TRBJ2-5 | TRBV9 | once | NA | CASSPTPDRQTQYF | TGTGCCAGCAGCCCAACACCGGACAGACAGACCCAGTACTTC
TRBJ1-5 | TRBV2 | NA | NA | CASMVGGNQPQHF | TGTGCCAGCATGGTAGGGGGAAATCAGCCCCAGCATTTT